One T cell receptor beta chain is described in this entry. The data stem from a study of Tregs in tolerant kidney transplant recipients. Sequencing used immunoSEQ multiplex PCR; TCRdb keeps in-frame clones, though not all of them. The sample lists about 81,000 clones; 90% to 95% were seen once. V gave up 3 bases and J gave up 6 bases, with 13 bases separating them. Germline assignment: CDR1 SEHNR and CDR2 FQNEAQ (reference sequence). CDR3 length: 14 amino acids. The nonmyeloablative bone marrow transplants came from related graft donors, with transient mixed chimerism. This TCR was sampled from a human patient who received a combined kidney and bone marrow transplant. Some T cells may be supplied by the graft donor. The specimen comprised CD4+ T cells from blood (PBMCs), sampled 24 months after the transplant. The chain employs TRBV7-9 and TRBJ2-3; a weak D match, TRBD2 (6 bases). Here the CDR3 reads CASSFGGTVDTQYF. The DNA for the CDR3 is TGTGCCAGCAGCTTCGGCGGGACGGTGGATACGCAGTATTTT.